Below are 11 T cell receptor beta chains sequenced from a single sample in a study of blood T cell repertoires in COVID-19. TCRdb keeps only in-frame clones here, not all; method: immunoSEQ multiplex PCR. The sample contains some 150,000 clones, 80% to 90% of which appear only once. Sequenced input: peripheral blood. Every receptor here comes from a man aged 65 to 79 with acute or convalescent COVID-19.

This chain uses TRBV29-1 with TRBJ2-1; 10 nucleotides agree with TRBD1. Looked up from germline, CDR1 is SQVTM and CDR2 is ANQGSEA. The V gene end was trimmed by 2 bases and the J gene end by 0 bases; junction bases not matched to a gene: 4. The CDR3 extends over 16 amino acids. Here the CDR3 reads CSVERDRGRSYNEQFF. CDR3 in DNA: TGCAGCGTTGAACGGGACAGGGGCCGCTCCTACAATGAGCAGTTCTTC.

V usage is TRBV4-3 and J usage is TRBJ2-1, with 8 bases fitting TRBD2. J gave up 10 bases and V 5 bases, and 13 bases lay outside the gene matches. CDR3 size: 15 residues. CDR1 LGHNA and CDR2 YSLEER come from the germline V gene. This CDR3 is CASSSDSGRSDEQFF. In nucleotides, the CDR3 is TGCGCCAGCAGCTCAGACAGCGGGAGATCCGACGAGCAGTTCTTC.

The chain combines TRBV9 with TRBJ1-1; tentative D call: TRBD1 (5 bases). Looked up from germline, CDR1 is SGDLS and CDR2 is YYNGEE. This CDR3 contains 14 residues. V was trimmed by 3 bases and J by 5 bases, leaving 14 bases between them. The CDR3 reads CASSEQAGQTEAFF. CDR3 nucleotide sequence: TGTGCCAGCAGCGAACAGGCGGGGCAAACTGAAGCTTTCTTT.

This chain connects TRBV19 to TRBJ2-7, with 10 nucleotides matching TRBD2. The length of the CDR3 is 15 residues. Germline lookup yields CDR1 LNHDA and CDR2 SQIVND (reference sequence). J gave up 3 bases and V 3 bases, and 5 bases lay outside the gene matches. The CDR3 reads CASSIPKREGYEQYF. The CDR3 nucleotides are TGTGCCAGTAGTATCCCCAAGCGGGAGGGCTACGAGCAGTACTTC.

The chain combines TRBV2 with TRBJ2-2; 10 positions agree with TRBD2. The J segment lost 7 bases and the V segment lost 5 bases, leaving 10 bases of the junction unmatched. Germline V CDR1 and CDR2: SNHLY, FYNNEI. This CDR3 is built from 16 residues. The CDR3 here is CASSKNSGRNSGELFF. The CDR3 DNA is TGTGCCAGCAGTAAGAATAGCGGGAGGAATAGCGGGGAGCTGTTTTTT.

The chain couples TRBV18 to TRBJ2-7, with D possibly being TRBD1 (5 bases). Germline assignment: CDR1 KGHSH and CDR2 LQKENI. The CDR3 totals 15 residues. The V end lost 0 bases, the J end lost 4 bases, and 13 bases lay between the germline ends. The CDR3 DNA sequence: TGTGCCAGCTCACCACCCGCAGGGATGCTATACGAGCAGTACTTC. The encoded protein is CASSPPAGMLYEQYF.

The J gene is TRBJ2-3, the V gene TRBV12-5; 8 nucleotides line up with TRBD1. This CDR3 contains 16 residues. J was trimmed by 1 base and V by 5 bases; bases with no gene match: 8. Germline V gene lookup returns CDR1 LGHNT and CDR2 FRNRAP. The CDR3 nucleotides are TGTGCTAGTGGTCTGCTACAGGGGGTCGGCACAGATACGCAGTATTTT. It translates to CASGLLQGVGTDTQYF. Looking up the rest from reference TRBV12-5 and TRBJ2-3 gives the full variable domain: DARVTQTPRHKVTEMGQEVTMRCQPILGHNTVFWYRQTMMQGLELLAYFRNRAPLDDSGMPKDRFSAEMPDATLATLKIQPSEPRDSAVYFCASGLLQGVGTDTQYFGPGTRLTVL.

This rearrangement joins TRBV14 to TRBJ2-1; a possible D gene is TRBD2 (5 bases). With 3 bases removed from V and 4 bases from J, the gap between germline ends came to 13 bases. The CDR3 extends over 15 amino acids. Germline CDR1 SGHDN, CDR2 FVKESK. CDR3 amino acids: CASSHNSAPYNEQFF. DNA for the CDR3: TGTGCCAGCAGCCATAATAGCGCACCATACAATGAGCAGTTCTTC. The full variable domain, with the rest looked up from reference TRBV14 and TRBJ2-1, is EAGVTQFPSHSVIEKGQTVTLRCDPISGHDNLYWYRRVMGKEIKFLLHFVKESKQDESGMPNNRFLAERTGGTYSTLKVQPAELEDSGVYFCASSHNSAPYNEQFFGPGTRLTVL.

Concerning this clone: Distinct nucleotide sequences in the sample also encode this CDR3. The chain carries TRBV6-5 and TRBJ2-2; 10 positions agree with TRBD1. The CDR3 spans 15 residues. From germline, CDR1 is MNHEY and CDR2 SVGAGI. J lost 1 base, V lost 6 bases, and 2 bases had no gene match. The CDR3: CASRRDRGNTGELFF. CDR3 DNA: TGTGCCAGCAGGCGGGACAGGGGGAACACCGGGGAGCTGTTTTTT.

The chain recombines TRBV4-1 with TRBJ2-7, with 16 bases that match TRBD2. The CDR3 consists of 18 residues. Per the germline V gene, CDR1 is MGHRA and CDR2 is YSYEKL. Losses at the gene ends were 2 bases for V and 7 bases for J; bases not matched to a gene: 11. CDR3 sequence (DNA): TGCGCCAGCAGCCAACTTGGGGGACTAGCGGGAGGGCCTGGGGAGCAGTACTTC. Translated: CASSQLGGLAGGPGEQYF.

The chain joins TRBV27 to TRBJ2-7, with TRBD2 matching over 7 bases. Trimming at V came to 5 bases and at J to 6 bases, leaving 10 bases not matched to a gene. The germline V gene has CDR1 MNHEY and CDR2 SMNVEV (reference sequence). CDR3 length: 14 amino acids. The CDR3 bases are TGTGCCAGCAGTATGACGGGAGGCGTCTCCGAGCAGTACTTC. Its protein product is CASSMTGGVSEQYF.